Detailed here is one T cell receptor (beta chain). The antigen is not known. The sample belongs to a study of cytomegalovirus exposure and HLA in healthy donors. For the study at large: Unique TCR beta sequences numbering 117 million came from approximately 180 million T cells in an earlier analysis.

The PCR was carried out with 60 Vbeta primers and 13 Jbeta primers. Generated by immunoSEQ multiplex PCR, the TCRdb table keeps only in-frame clones and is missing some. The profile covers 140,000 to 150,000 clones, with around 65% appearing a single time and around 1.8% taken by the ten largest. The CDR3 runs 14 residues. The germline gives CDR1 ENHRY, CDR2 SYGVKD. V shed 4 bases and J shed 6 bases, with 12 bases lying between them. General observations from the study: Later analysis reportedly placed an Asian-associated ancestry cluster below the roughly 630-donor mean in N-insertions. Earlier analysis looked at TCR beta V segments, and most were productive about 90% or about 30% of the time. What was likely a sequencing artifact was a cluster of highly shared sequence variants.

The origin of this receptor is a male donor in good health and CMV-seronegative. V and J are TRBV10-3 and TRBJ2-2; tentatively, D is TRBD2 (5 bases). Sequencing input: PBMCs. The CDR3 sequence: CAISGPTRAGELFF. CDR3 in DNA: TGTGCCATCAGTGGGCCCACGAGGGCCGGGGAGCTGTTTTTT.